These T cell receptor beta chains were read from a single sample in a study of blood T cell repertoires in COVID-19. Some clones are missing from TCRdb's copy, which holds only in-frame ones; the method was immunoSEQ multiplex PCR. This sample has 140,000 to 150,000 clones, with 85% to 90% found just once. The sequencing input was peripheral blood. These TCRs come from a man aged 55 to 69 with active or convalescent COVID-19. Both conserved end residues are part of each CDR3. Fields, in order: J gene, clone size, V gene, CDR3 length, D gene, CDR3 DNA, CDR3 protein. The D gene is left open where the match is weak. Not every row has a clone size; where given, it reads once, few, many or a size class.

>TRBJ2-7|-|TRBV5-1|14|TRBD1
TGCGCCAGCAGCAGGGGACAGGGGGCGTTCGAGCAGTACTTC
CASSRGQGAFEQYF
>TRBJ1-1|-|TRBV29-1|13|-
TGCAGCGTTGACCCGGGTTGGGACACTGAAGCTTTCTTT
CSVDPGWDTEAFF
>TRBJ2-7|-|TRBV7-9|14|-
TGTGCCAGCAGCACCGAAGACTTCGCGTACGAGCAGTACTTC
CASSTEDFAYEQYF
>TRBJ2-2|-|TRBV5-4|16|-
TGTGCCAGCAGCTTGGCCCCTAGCGTAACCACCGGGGAGCTGTTTTTT
CASSLAPSVTTGELFF
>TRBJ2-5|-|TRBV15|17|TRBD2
TGTGCCACCAGCAGAGACCTAGCGGGAGGCGAACAAGAGACCCAGTACTTC
CATSRDLAGGEQETQYF
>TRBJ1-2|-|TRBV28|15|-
TGTGCCAGCAGTTTTAGGGCAACAGGGTTGCATGGCTACACCTTC
CASSFRATGLHGYTF
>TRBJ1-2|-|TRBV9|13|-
TGTGCCAGCAGCGTAGGCTCCCCGGGTGGCTACACCTTC
CASSVGSPGGYTF
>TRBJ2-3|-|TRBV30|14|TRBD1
TGTGCCGCGCAGGTACAGGGGGCGACAGATACGCAGTATTTT
CAAQVQGATDTQYF
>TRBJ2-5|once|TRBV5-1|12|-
TGCGCCAGCTCGACAGACCAAGAGACCCAGTACTTC
CASSTDQETQYF
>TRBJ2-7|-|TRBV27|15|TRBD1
TGTGCCAGCAGTTTAGAGGGACAGGGGTATGACGAGCAGTACTTC
CASSLEGQGYDEQYF
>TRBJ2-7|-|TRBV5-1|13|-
TGCGCCAGCAGCTCCGCCGCCACCTACCAGCAGTACTTC
CASSSAATYQQYF
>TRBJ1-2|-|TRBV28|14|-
-
CASSSSDTSYGYTF
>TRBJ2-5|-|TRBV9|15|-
TGTGCCAGCAGCTTAAACTCAGGGGCCGGGGAGACCCAGTACTTC
CASSLNSGAGETQYF
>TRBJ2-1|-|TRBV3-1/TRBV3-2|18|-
TGTGCCAGCAGCCAAGGTATTCGAGGGCTTGGGGGAGGCAATGAGCAGTTCTTC
CASSQGIRGLGGGNEQFF
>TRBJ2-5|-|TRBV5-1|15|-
TGCGCCAGCATGAGCCTCGCGGGGAGCCAAGAGACCCAGTACTTC
CASMSLAGSQETQYF
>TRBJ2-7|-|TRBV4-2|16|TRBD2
TGTGCCAGCAGCCAAGAGTATACGGGGGGGCCCCGGGAGCAGTACTTC
CASSQEYTGGPREQYF
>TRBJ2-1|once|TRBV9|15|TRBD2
TGTGCCAGCACCCTCAGCGGGGGGGCCTACAATGAGCAGTTCTTC
CASTLSGGAYNEQFF
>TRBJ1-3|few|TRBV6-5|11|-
TGTGCCGGTAGGGGAGGAAACACCATATATTTT
CAGRGGNTIYF
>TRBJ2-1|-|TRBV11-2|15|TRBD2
TGTGCCAGCAGCTTTAGCGGGACGACCTACAATGAGCAGTTCTTC
CASSFSGTTYNEQFF
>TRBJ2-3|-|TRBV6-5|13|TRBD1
TGTGCCAGCACTCGGGGACAGACAGATACGCAGTATTTT
CASTRGQTDTQYF
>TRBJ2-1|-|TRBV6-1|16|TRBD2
TGTGCCAGCAGTGAAGCTAGCGGGGGGTTATACAATGAGCAGTTCTTC
CASSEASGGLYNEQFF
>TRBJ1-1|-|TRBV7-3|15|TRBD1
TGTGCCAGCAGACGGGGGACAGCTGAGAACACTGAAGCTTTCTTT
CASRRGTAENTEAFF
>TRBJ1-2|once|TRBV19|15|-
TGTGCCAGTTCCATCAGGGCAGGAATGAACTATGGCTACACCTTC
CASSIRAGMNYGYTF
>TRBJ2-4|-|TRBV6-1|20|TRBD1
TGTGCCAGCAGTGAACCCGGGACAGGGGCCTCAAGAAGGGCCAAAAACATTCAGTACTTC
CASSEPGTGASRRAKNIQYF
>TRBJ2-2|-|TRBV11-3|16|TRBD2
TGTGCCAGCAGCTTATTCGGGACTAGCGCCTCCGGGGAGCTGTTTTTT
CASSLFGTSASGELFF
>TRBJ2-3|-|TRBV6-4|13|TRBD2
TGTGCCAGCAGAGCCGGGACTGGGGGGGAGCAGTATTTT
CASRAGTGGEQYF
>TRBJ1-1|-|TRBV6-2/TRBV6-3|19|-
TGTGCCAGCAGTTTCCTTACCGTCCTGGCGGTCCCTATGAACACTGAAGCTTTCTTT
CASSFLTVLAVPMNTEAFF
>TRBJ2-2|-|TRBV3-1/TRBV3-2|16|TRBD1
TGTGCCAGCAGCTTTCGGACAGGGTTGGTCACCGGGGAGCTGTTTTTT
CASSFRTGLVTGELFF
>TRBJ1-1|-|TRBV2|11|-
TGTGCCAGCAGTGAAGGAGTTGAAGCTTTCTTT
CASSEGVEAFF
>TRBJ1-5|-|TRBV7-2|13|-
TGTGCCAGCAGCTTGGGCGAGAATCAGCCCCAGCATTTT
CASSLGENQPQHF
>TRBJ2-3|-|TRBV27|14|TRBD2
TGTGCCAGCAGCCGTCCCGGGACTAGCGGGAGCGAGTATTTT
CASSRPGTSGSEYF
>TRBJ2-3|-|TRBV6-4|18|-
TGTGCCAGAGAATCGACAGGGTGGGAGCGGGGGCCGTATCATGGGCAGTATTTT
CARESTGWERGPYHGQYF